The rows below give T cell receptor beta chains drawn from one sample of a study of T cell responses to AZD1222 COVID-19 vaccine. Measured with immunoSEQ multiplex PCR; TCRdb has only the in-frame clones, and not every one. Of 100,000 or so clones in the sample, about 85% are singletons; the top ten hold about 2.9%. This sample comprised peripheral blood, obtained on day 0 of AZD1222 vaccination. These TCRs come from an adult in good health. Each CDR3 is given with its conserved first and last residue. A D gene is named only where the DNA matches it firmly. The listing skips clone size in some rows; elsewhere it reads once, few, many or a size class.

j_gene | d_gene | abundance | v_gene | CDR3aa | CDR3nt
TRBJ2-7 | TRBD2 | . | TRBV5-1 | CASGVTSGGNYEQYF | TGCGCCAGCGGAGTAACTAGCGGGGGCAACTACGAGCAGTACTTC
TRBJ2-1 | TRBD2 | . | TRBV7-9 | CASSFSGGAMDEQFF | TGTGCCAGCAGCTTTAGCGGGGGGGCCATGGATGAGCAGTTCTTC
TRBJ2-3 | . | . | TRBV6-2/TRBV6-3 | CASSSFVAQYF | TGTGCCAGCAGTTCCTTCGTAGCGCAGTATTTT
TRBJ2-1 | TRBD2 | once | TRBV7-8 | CASSLGVTSDGEQFF | TGTGCCAGCAGCTTAGGGGTAACTAGCGACGGTGAGCAGTTCTTC
TRBJ1-1 | . | . | TRBV19 | CASYDGMNTEAFF | TGTGCCAGTTACGACGGTATGAACACTGAAGCTTTCTTT
TRBJ1-2 | . | . | TRBV19 | CASSIVAGANYGYTF | TGTGCCAGTAGTATAGTAGCGGGGGCGAACTATGGCTACACCTTC
TRBJ1-4 | . | . | TRBV9 | CASSVGQGNEKLFF | TGTGCCAGCAGCGTAGGGCAGGGGAATGAAAAACTGTTTTTT
TRBJ1-6 | . | . | TRBV5-1 | CASSSSRRAYNSPLHF | TGCGCCAGCAGCTCGTCACGAAGGGCCTATAATTCACCCCTCCACTTT
TRBJ2-7 | . | . | TRBV19 | CASSYTGRTRYEQYF | TGTGCCAGTAGTTATACAGGAAGGACACGATACGAGCAGTACTTC
TRBJ2-3 | . | . | TRBV18 | CASSPRAGNTDTQYF | TGTGCCAGCTCACCGAGGGCAGGCAACACAGATACGCAGTATTTT
TRBJ1-1 | . | . | TRBV5-4 | CASSLAGMEGAFF | TGTGCCAGCAGCTTGGCTGGGATGGAGGGAGCTTTCTTT
TRBJ2-1 | . | . | TRBV12-5 | CASGSSRDHYNEQFF | TGTGCTAGTGGTTCGTCCCGGGACCACTACAATGAGCAGTTCTTC
TRBJ1-2 | TRBD1 | . | TRBV11-3 | CASSSNRTGGYGYTF | TGTGCCAGCAGCTCTAACCGGACAGGGGGCTATGGCTACACCTTC
TRBJ2-1 | TRBD2 | . | TRBV2 | CASTGLPAGTYNEQFF | TGTGCCAGCACAGGTCTGCCAGCGGGAACCTACAATGAGCAGTTCTTC
TRBJ1-1 | . | . | TRBV6-2/TRBV6-3 | CASSPRGQNTEAFF | TGTGCCAGCAGCCCGCGGGGCCAGAACACTGAAGCTTTCTTT
TRBJ2-2 | TRBD1 | . | TRBV11-3 | CASSLDRAAVGELFF | TGTGCCAGCAGCTTGGACAGGGCTGCGGTCGGGGAGCTGTTTTTT
TRBJ1-2 | . | . | TRBV7-2 | CASSTQGTIYGYTF | TGTGCCAGCAGCACGCAGGGTACAATCTATGGCTACACCTTC
TRBJ2-7 | . | . | TRBV27 | CASSFQDEQYF | TGTGCCAGCAGTTTCCAGGACGAGCAGTACTTC
TRBJ1-5 | . | . | TRBV28 | CASSITTRALNQPQHF | TGTGCCAGCAGTATTACCACCAGGGCCCTAAATCAGCCCCAGCATTTT
TRBJ1-6 | . | . | TRBV7-3 | CASSPSASYNSPLHF | TGTGCCAGCAGCCCCTCGGCCTCTTATAATTCACCCCTCCACTTT
TRBJ2-7 | . | few | TRBV5-5 | CASSLGLPVGEQYF | TGTGCCAGCAGCTTGGGGCTCCCCGTGGGCGAGCAGTACTTC
TRBJ1-1 | TRBD1 | . | TRBV2 | CASRLRDSPEAFF | TGTGCCAGCAGACTCCGGGACAGCCCTGAAGCTTTCTTT
TRBJ2-1 | . | . | TRBV6-5 | CASSPAPSYNEQFF | TGTGCCAGCAGTCCAGCTCCGTCCTACAATGAGCAGTTCTTC
TRBJ2-3 | . | . | TRBV7-8 | CASSLERTDTQYF | TGTGCCAGCAGCTTAGAGAGGACAGATACGCAGTATTTT
TRBJ1-1 | TRBD1 | . | TRBV15 | CATSRGGTANTEAFF | TGTGCCACCAGCAGAGGAGGGACAGCAAACACTGAAGCTTTCTTT
TRBJ1-4 | . | . | TRBV2 | CASKVTATNEKLFF | TGTGCCAGCAAGGTGACCGCAACTAATGAAAAACTGTTTTTT
TRBJ1-5 | . | . | TRBV2 | CASSDYESQPQHF | TGTGCCAGCAGTGATTATGAGAGTCAGCCCCAGCATTTT
TRBJ2-7 | . | . | TRBV3-1/TRBV3-2 | CASSQGNRQEQYF | TGTGCCAGCAGCCAAGGAAACCGACAGGAGCAGTACTTC
TRBJ2-2 | TRBD1 | . | TRBV6-2/TRBV6-3 | CASSNRGQVHTGELFF | TGTGCCAGCAGTAACAGGGGTCAGGTGCACACCGGGGAGCTGTTTTTT
TRBJ2-1 | . | . | TRBV7-9 | CASSLFNEQFF | TGTGCCAGCAGCTTGTTCAATGAGCAGTTCTTC
TRBJ1-5 | . | . | TRBV5-5 | CASSFNAGGHSNQPQHF | TGTGCCAGCAGCTTTAATGCGGGTGGCCATAGCAATCAGCCCCAGCATTTT
TRBJ2-5 | . | . | TRBV7-2 | CASSLTGTRETQYF | TGTGCCAGCAGCCTAACAGGGACTCGAGAGACCCAGTACTTC
TRBJ2-5 | TRBD1 | . | TRBV18 | CASSPNRPSTGKGQETQYF | TGTGCCAGCTCACCCAATCGACCCTCGACAGGGAAAGGACAAGAGACCCAGTACTTC
TRBJ1-5 | TRBD1 | . | TRBV5-6 | CASSRGQGAHGGQPQHF | TGTGCCAGCAGCCGGGGACAGGGGGCGCATGGAGGTCAGCCCCAGCATTTT
TRBJ2-1 | TRBD1 | . | TRBV7-2 | CASSLGQGALNEQFF | TGTGCCAGCAGCTTAGGGCAGGGGGCGCTTAATGAGCAGTTCTTC
TRBJ1-5 | . | . | TRBV7-2 | CASGTRGNQPQHF | TGTGCCAGCGGAACTAGAGGTAATCAGCCCCAGCATTTT
TRBJ1-1 | . | . | TRBV11-2 | CASSIRRAGNTEAFF | TGTGCCAGCAGCATCCGGAGAGCGGGGAACACTGAAGCTTTCTTT
TRBJ2-2 | TRBD2 | . | TRBV2 | CASSPGLAGDPNTGELFF | TGTGCCAGCAGTCCGGGACTAGCGGGGGATCCGAACACCGGGGAGCTGTTTTTT
TRBJ1-1 | . | . | TRBV27 | CASSSPGLNTEAFF | TGTGCCAGCAGTTCTCCGGGACTTAACACTGAAGCTTTCTTT
TRBJ1-3 | . | . | TRBV6-6 | CASMRGSGNTIYF | TGTGCCAGCATGCGGGGGTCGGGAAACACCATATATTTT
TRBJ1-4 | TRBD1 | . | TRBV14 | CASSQARPDRGHEKLFF | TGTGCCAGCAGCCAAGCTCGCCCAGACAGGGGGCATGAAAAACTGTTTTTT
TRBJ1-2 | TRBD1 | . | TRBV6-4 | CASSPGTGSYGYTF | TGTGCCAGCAGTCCCGGGACAGGGAGCTATGGCTACACCTTC
TRBJ2-3 | . | . | TRBV11-1 | CASSLRGRAVDTQYF | TGTGCCAGCAGCTTAAGAGGGCGGGCAGTAGATACGCAGTATTTT
TRBJ2-5 | . | once | TRBV6-5 | CASSNLRETQYF | TGTGCCAGCAGTAATCTGAGGGAGACCCAGTACTTC
TRBJ1-6 | . | . | TRBV6-6 | CASSQNSPLHF | TGTGCCAGCAGTCAGAATTCACCCCTCCACTTT
TRBJ2-2 | TRBD1 | . | TRBV19 | CAARGQSQWGELFF | TGTGCCGCTAGGGGACAGTCACAATGGGGGGAGCTGTTTTTT
TRBJ1-2 | . | . | TRBV4-1 | CASSQVGLQKTGYTF | TGCGCCAGCAGCCAAGTGGGACTCCAAAAGACGGGCTACACCTTC
TRBJ1-1 | TRBD1 | . | TRBV5-1 | CASGPGQGTPNTEAFF | TGTGCCAGCGGACCTGGACAGGGGACTCCGAACACTGAAGCTTTCTTT
TRBJ1-2 | . | . | TRBV5-8 | CASTPDDRPSYGYTF | TGTGCCAGCACCCCTGACGACAGACCGTCCTATGGCTACACCTTC
TRBJ2-7 | . | . | TRBV15 | CATSRGGATGRYEQYF | TGTGCCACCAGCAGAGGGGGGGCGACAGGGCGATACGAGCAGTACTTC
TRBJ2-7 | . | few | TRBV29-1 | CSVVRGGEQYF | TGCAGCGTTGTGAGGGGAGGTGAGCAGTACTTC